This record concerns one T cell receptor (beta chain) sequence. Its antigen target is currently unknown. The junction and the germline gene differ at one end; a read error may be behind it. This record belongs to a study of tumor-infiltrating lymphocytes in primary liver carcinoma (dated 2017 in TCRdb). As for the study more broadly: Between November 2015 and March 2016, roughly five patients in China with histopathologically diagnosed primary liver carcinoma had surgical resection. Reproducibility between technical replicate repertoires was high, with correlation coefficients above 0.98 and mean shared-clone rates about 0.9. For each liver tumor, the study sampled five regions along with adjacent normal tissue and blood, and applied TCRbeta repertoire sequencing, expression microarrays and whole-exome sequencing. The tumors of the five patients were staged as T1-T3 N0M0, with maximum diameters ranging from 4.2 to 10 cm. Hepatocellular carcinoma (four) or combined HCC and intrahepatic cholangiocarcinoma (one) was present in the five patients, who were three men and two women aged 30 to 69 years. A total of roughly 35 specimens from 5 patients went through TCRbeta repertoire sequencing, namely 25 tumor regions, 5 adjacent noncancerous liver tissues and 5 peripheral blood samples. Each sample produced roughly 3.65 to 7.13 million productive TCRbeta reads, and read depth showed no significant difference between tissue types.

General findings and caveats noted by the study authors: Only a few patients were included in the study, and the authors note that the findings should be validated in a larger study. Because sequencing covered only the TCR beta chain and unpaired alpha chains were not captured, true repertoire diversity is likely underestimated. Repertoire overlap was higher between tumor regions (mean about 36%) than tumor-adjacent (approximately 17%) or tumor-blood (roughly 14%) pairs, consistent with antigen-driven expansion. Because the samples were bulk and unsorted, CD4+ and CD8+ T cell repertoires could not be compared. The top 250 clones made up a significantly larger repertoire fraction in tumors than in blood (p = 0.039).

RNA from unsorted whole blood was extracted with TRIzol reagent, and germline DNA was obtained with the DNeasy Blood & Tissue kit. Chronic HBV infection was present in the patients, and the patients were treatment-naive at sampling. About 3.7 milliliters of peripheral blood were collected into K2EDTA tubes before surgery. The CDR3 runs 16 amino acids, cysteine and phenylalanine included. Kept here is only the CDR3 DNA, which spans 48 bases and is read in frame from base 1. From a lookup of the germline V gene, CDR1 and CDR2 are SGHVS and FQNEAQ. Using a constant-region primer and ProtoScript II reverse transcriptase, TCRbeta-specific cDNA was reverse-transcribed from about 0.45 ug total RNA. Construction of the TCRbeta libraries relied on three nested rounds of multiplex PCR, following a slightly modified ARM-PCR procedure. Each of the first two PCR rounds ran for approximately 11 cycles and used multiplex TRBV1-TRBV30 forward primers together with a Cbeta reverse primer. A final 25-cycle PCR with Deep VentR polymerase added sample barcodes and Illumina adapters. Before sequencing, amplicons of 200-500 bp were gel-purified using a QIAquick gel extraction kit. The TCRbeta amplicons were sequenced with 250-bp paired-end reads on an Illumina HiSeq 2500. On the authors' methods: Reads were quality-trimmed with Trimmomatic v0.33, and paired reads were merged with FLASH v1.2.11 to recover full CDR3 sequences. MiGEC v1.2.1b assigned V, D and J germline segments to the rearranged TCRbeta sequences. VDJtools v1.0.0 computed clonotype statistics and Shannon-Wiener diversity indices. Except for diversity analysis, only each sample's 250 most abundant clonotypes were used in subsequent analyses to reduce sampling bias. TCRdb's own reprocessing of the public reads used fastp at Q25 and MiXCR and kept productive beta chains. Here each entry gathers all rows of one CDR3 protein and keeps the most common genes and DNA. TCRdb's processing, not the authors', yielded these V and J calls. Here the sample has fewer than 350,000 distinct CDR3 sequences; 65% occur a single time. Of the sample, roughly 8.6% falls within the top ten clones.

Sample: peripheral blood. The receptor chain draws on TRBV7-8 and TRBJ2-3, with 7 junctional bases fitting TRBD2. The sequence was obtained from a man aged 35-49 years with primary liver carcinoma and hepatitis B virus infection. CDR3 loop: CTSSLVGSGLTDTQYF. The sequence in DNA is TGTACCAGCAGCTTAGTCGGTAGCGGGTTGACAGATACGCAGTATTTT.